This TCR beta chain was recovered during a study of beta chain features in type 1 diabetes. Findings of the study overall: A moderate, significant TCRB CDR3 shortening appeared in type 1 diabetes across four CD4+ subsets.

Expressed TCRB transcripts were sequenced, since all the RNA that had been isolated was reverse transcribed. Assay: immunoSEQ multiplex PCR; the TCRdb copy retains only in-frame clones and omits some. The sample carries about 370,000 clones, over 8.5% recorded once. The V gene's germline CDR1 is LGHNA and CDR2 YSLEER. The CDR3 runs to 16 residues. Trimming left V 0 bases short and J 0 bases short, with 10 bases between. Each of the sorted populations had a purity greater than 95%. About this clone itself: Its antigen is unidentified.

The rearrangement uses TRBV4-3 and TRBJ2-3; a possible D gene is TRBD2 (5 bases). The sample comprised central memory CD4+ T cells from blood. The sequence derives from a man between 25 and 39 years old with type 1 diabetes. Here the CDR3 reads CASSQEGGYSTDTQYF. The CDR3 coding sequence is TGCGCCAGCAGCCAAGAAGGAGGATATAGCACAGATACGCAGTATTTT.